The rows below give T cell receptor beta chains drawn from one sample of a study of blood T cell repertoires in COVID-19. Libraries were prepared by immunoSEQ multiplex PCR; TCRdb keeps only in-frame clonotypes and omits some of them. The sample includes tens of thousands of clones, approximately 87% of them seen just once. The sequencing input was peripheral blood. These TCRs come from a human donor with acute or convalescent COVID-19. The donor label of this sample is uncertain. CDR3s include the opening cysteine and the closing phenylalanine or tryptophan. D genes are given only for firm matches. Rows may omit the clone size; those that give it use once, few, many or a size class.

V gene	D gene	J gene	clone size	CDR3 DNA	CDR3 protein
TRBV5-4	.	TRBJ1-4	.	TGTGCCAGCAGCTTCGGGGGGGACGCCCCATTGGAAAAACTGTTTTTT	CASSFGGDAPLEKLFF
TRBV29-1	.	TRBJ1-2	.	TGCAGCGCTTCGGACACGAAGCTTTATGGCTACACCTTC	CSASDTKLYGYTF
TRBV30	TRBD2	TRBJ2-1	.	TGTGCCTGGAGTTGGGGTAGCGGGGGCCTTGAGCAGTTCTTC	CAWSWGSGGLEQFF
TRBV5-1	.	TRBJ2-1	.	TGCGCCAGCAGCCTACAGGGAGCGGGGCCATCCAATGAGCAGTTCTTC	CASSLQGAGPSNEQFF
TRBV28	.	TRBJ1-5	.	TGTGCCAGCAGTTTATCCCCCCAGGGCAATCAGCCCCAGCATTTT	CASSLSPQGNQPQHF
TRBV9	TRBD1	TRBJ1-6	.	TGTGCCAGCAGCCCCCGACAGGGGGACTCACCCCTCCACTTT	CASSPRQGDSPLHF
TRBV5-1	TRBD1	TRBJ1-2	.	TGCGCCAGCAGTTTAGGACAGGCTGCTAACTATGGCTACACCTTC	CASSLGQAANYGYTF
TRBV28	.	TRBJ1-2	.	TGTGCCAGCAGCCTTACAATTGCCGGGACAACGAACTATGGCTACACCTTC	CASSLTIAGTTNYGYTF
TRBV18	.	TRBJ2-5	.	TGTGCCAGCTCACCAACACTAGAGGAGACCCAGTACTTC	CASSPTLEETQYF
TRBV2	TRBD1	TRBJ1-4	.	TGTGCCAGCAGTGAGCGCAGGACAGGGTCCGAAAAACTGTTTTTT	CASSERRTGSEKLFF
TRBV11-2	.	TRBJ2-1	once	TGTGCCAGCAGTCCCCGTCCCGGGGATGAGCAGTTCTTC	CASSPRPGDEQFF
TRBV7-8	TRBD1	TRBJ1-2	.	TGTGCCAGCAGCTCGGGACAGTTCGGCTACACCTTC	CASSSGQFGYTF
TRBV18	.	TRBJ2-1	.	TGTGCCAGCTCACCACTTCGTTTAAACAATGAGCAGTTCTTC	CASSPLRLNNEQFF
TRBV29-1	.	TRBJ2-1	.	TGCAGCGTTGGCGGACATCCGAGCTCCTACAATGAGCAGTTCTTC	CSVGGHPSSYNEQFF
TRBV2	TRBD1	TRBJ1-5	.	TGTGCCAGCAGTGCCACACAGGGGAGGAATCAGCCCCAGCATTTT	CASSATQGRNQPQHF
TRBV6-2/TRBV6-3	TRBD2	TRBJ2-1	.	TGTGCCAGCAGTTACTCGAGGACTAGTGACGAGCAGTTCTTC	CASSYSRTSDEQFF
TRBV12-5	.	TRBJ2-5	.	TGTGCTAGTGGGCTTCAGGGGGGGACCCAGTACTTC	CASGLQGGTQYF
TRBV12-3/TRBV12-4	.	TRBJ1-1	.	TGTGCCAGCAGTTTACAGGGGAGCACTGAAGCTTTCTTT	CASSLQGSTEAFF
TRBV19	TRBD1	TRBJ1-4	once	TGTGCCAGTAGTGTAGGGACAGCAACTAATGAAAAACTGTTTTTT	CASSVGTATNEKLFF
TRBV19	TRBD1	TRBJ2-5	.	TGTGCCAGTAGTATAGGGACAGGGGGTAGAGAGACCCAGTACTTC	CASSIGTGGRETQYF
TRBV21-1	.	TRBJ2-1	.	TGTGCCAGCTCTAAAGGGACTAGCGGTTACAATGAGCAGTTCTTC	CASSKGTSGYNEQFF
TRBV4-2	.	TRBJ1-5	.	TGTGCCAGCAGCCAAGTAGATGGGCAGCATAGCAATCAGCCCCAGCATTTT	CASSQVDGQHSNQPQHF
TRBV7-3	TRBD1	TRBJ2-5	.	TGTGCCAGCAGTTTGGACAGGGGGAGACAAGAGACCCAGTACTTC	CASSLDRGRQETQYF
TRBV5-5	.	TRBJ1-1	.	TGTGCCAGCAGCTACTCGGGACAACATATGATCGGTTTCTTT	CASSYSGQHMIGFF
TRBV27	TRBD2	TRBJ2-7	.	TGTGCCAGCAGTTTTAAGACTAGCGGGGGATACGAGCAGTACTTC	CASSFKTSGGYEQYF
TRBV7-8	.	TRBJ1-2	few	TGTGCCAGCAGCACTACAGGATATGGCTACACCTTC	CASSTTGYGYTF
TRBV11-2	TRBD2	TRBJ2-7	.	TGTGCCAGCAGCTTAGGAGGTGGGACTAGTCGCAACGAGCAGTACTTC	CASSLGGGTSRNEQYF
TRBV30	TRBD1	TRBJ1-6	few	TGTGCCTGGGGGACAGTCTATAATTCACCCCTCCACTTT	CAWGTVYNSPLHF
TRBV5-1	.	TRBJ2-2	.	TGCGCCAGCAGCTTGGCCACGAACACCGGGGAGCTGTTTTTT	CASSLATNTGELFF
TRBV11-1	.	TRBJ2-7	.	TGTGCCAGCAGCTTAATACGCGTGAGCGAGCAGTACTTC	CASSLIRVSEQYF
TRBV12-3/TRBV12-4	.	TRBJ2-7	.	TGTGCCAGCAGTTTAGGGAGCTCCTACGAGCAGTACTTC	CASSLGSSYEQYF
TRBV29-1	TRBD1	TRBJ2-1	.	TGCAGCGCCGGGACAGGTGCCTACAATGAGCAGTTCTTC	CSAGTGAYNEQFF
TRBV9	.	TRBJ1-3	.	TGTGCCAGCAGCTCCACCTACTCTGGAAACACCATATATTTT	CASSSTYSGNTIYF
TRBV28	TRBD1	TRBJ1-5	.	TGTGCCAGCATATCGGGACAGGCAGATCAGCCCCAGCATTTT	CASISGQADQPQHF
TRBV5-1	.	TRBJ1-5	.	TGCGCCAGCAGCTTGGGTCAAAATCAGCCCCAGCATTTT	CASSLGQNQPQHF
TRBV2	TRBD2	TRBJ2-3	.	TGTGCCAGCAGTGTCCTAGCAGGGACTAGCCCCACAGATACGCAGTATTTT	CASSVLAGTSPTDTQYF
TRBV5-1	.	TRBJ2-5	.	TGCGCCAGCAGCTTAGTAGCCGGGACTTGGCAAGAGACCCAGTACTTC	CASSLVAGTWQETQYF
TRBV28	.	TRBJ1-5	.	TGTGCCAGCAGTTTACCGGACAGTTTTTATAGCAATCAGCCCCAGCATTTT	CASSLPDSFYSNQPQHF
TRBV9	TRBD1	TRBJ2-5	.	TGTGCCAGCAGCGTATCAGGGGGTGACGAGACCCAGTACTTC	CASSVSGGDETQYF
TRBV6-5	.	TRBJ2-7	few	TGTGCCAGCACCCAGGGTAACGAGCAGTACTTC	CASTQGNEQYF
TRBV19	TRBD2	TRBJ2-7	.	TGTGCCAGTAGTATCCGGGAGGGGAACTACGAGCAGTACTTC	CASSIREGNYEQYF
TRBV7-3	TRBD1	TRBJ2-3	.	TGTGCCAGCAGCGGAACAGGGGTCACAGATACGCAGTATTTT	CASSGTGVTDTQYF
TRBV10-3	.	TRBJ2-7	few	TGTGCCATCAGTGAGTCCTACAGGGACCACGAGCAGTACTTC	CAISESYRDHEQYF
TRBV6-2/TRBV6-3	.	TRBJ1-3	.	TGTGCCAGCAGTTACTTTGGCAGAATAAACACCATATATTTT	CASSYFGRINTIYF
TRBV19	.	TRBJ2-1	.	TGTGCCTCGACAGCGGGCCCCCGGACCGCGGGGTCCGTGGTTGAGCAGTTCTTC	CASTAGPRTAGSVVEQFF
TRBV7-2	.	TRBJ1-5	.	TGTGCCAGCAGCCCGATGGGGGGTATTGGGTACCAGCATTTT	CASSPMGGIGYQHF
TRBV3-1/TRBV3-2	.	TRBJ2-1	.	TGTGCCAGCAGCCAAGATCGCGGATACAATGAGCAGTTCTTC	CASSQDRGYNEQFF
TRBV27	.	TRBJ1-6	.	TGTGCCAGCAGTTTAGCGCTGAGCTCCTATAATTCACCCCTCCACTTT	CASSLALSSYNSPLHF
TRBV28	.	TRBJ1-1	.	TGTGCCAGCAGTTTAGTCGGGCAGACAGGTCGGAACACTGAAGCTTTCTTT	CASSLVGQTGRNTEAFF
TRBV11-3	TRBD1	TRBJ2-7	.	TGTGCCAGCAGCTTAGAGACAGGGTCCTACGAGCAGTACTTC	CASSLETGSYEQYF
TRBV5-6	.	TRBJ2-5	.	TGTGCCAGCAGCTTGGGCAGCGGGGGACAGGAGACCCAGTACTTC	CASSLGSGGQETQYF
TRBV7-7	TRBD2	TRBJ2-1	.	TGTGCTAGCAGCGCAGGGACTAGCGCGTCTCGCTCGTACAATGAGCAGTTCTTC	CASSAGTSASRSYNEQFF
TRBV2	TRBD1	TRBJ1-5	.	TGTGCCAGCAGTCGGGACAGGGATAACCAGCCCCAGCATTTT	CASSRDRDNQPQHF
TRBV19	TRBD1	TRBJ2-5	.	TGTGCCAGTAGTAACTCGGACAGGCGGCAGGAAGGAGAGACCCAGTACTTC	CASSNSDRRQEGETQYF
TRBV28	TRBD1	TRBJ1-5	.	TGTGCCAGCAGGAGACAGGGGAGGGTCAATCAGCCCCAGCATTTT	CASRRQGRVNQPQHF
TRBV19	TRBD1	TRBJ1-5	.	TGTGCCAGTAGTACGGGGACAGGGAGGTATGGTAATCAGCCCCAGCATTTT	CASSTGTGRYGNQPQHF
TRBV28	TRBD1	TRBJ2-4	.	TGTGCCAGCAGTTTATGGGGACAGGGATTAAACATTCAGTACTTC	CASSLWGQGLNIQYF
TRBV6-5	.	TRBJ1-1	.	TGTGCCAGCAGCCACGGGAAGGCGAACACTGAAGCTTTCTTT	CASSHGKANTEAFF
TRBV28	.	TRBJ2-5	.	TGTGCCAGCAGTTCTGGGGCCCGGGCAAGGGAGACCCAGTACTTC	CASSSGARARETQYF